The rows below give T cell receptor beta chains drawn from one sample of a study of T cell repertoires in cytomegalovirus infection. Antigen specificity for these receptors is unknown. TCRdb independently ran MiXCR on the reads; one entry per CDR3 protein. The data hold some 940,000 distinct CDR3 sequences, with about a third observed a single time. The sample consisted of cultured CD8+ T cells from PBMCs, taken from culture after CMV antigen stimulation. These receptors all stem from a human donor in good health (CMV status not recorded). Some clones in this sample may be carry-over from other donors' samples. Each CDR3 is given with its conserved first and last residue. Each record gives: CDR3 protein, CDR3 DNA, clone size, J gene, D gene, V gene. D genes are given only for firm matches. The size entry is marked missing in some rows and otherwise reads once, few, many or a size class.

CASSPTVSTDTQYF | TGTGCCAGCAGCCCGACAGTTAGCACAGATACGCAGTATTTT | few | TRBJ2-3 | NA | TRBV12-3/TRBV12-4
CASSPGTNANYGYTF | TGTGCCAGCAGTCCCGGGACAAATGCTAACTATGGCTACACCTTC | NA | TRBJ1-2 | NA | TRBV6-1
CASSPPGLGNQPQHF | TGTGCCAGCAGTCCGCCGGGACTGGGAAATCAGCCCCAGCATTTT | many | TRBJ1-5 | NA | TRBV12-3/TRBV12-4
CASSLVGQLVWETQYF | TGTGCCAGCAGCTTAGTGGGACAGCTGGTGTGGGAGACCCAGTACTTC | once | TRBJ2-5 | TRBD1 | TRBV11-2
CASSQVGRAATNEKLFF | TGCGCCAGCAGCCAAGTTGGCAGGGCAGCAACTAATGAAAAACTGTTTTTT | NA | TRBJ1-4 | NA | TRBV4-1
CASSQGGGPGNEQFF | TGCGCCAGCAGCCAAGGGGGGGGGCCGGGGAATGAGCAGTTCTTC | few | TRBJ2-1 | NA | TRBV4-1
CASSARGGGNEQFF | TGTGCCAGCAGCGCCCGCGGCGGGGGGAATGAGCAGTTCTTC | many | TRBJ2-1 | TRBD2 | TRBV11-1
CASRLTPGGRGSYNEQFF | TGTGCCAGCAGACTGACCCCTGGTGGGCGGGGCTCCTACAATGAGCAGTTCTTC | many | TRBJ2-1 | NA | TRBV7-2
CSAKTRYGYTF | TGCAGCGCCAAGACACGCTATGGCTACACCTTC | NA | TRBJ1-2 | NA | TRBV29-1
CASSLYLGGDEQFF | TGTGCCAGCAGCTTATATCTGGGGGGGGATGAGCAGTTCTTC | many | TRBJ2-1 | TRBD2 | TRBV7-3
CASSETGADYGYTF | TGTGCCAGCAGTGAAACAGGGGCGGACTATGGCTACACCTTC | NA | TRBJ1-2 | TRBD1 | TRBV9
CASSYGQTGRNTEAFF | TGTGCCAGCAGTTACGGGCAGACCGGGCGGAACACTGAAGCTTTCTTT | NA | TRBJ1-1 | NA | TRBV6-5
CASSPLGTDNPLGDGYTF | TGTGCCAGCAGCCCCCTGGGGACCGATAACCCCCTCGGGGATGGCTACACCTTC | few | TRBJ1-2 | NA | TRBV7-9
CSARGVSGGALFF | TGCAGTGCTAGAGGTGTCAGCGGGGGGGCCTTATTCTTC | NA | TRBJ2-1 | TRBD2 | TRBV20-1
CASSLHAGTGYYNEQFF | TGCGCCAGCAGCCTCCATGCCGGGACAGGGTACTACAATGAGCAGTTCTTC | NA | TRBJ2-1 | TRBD1 | TRBV4-1
CSARDMSGGGNEQFF | TGCAGTGCTAGAGATATGAGCGGGGGGGGGAATGAGCAGTTCTTC | NA | TRBJ2-1 | TRBD2 | TRBV20-1
CASSTRVPRAGQPQHF | TGTGCCAGCAGTACTAGGGTTCCCAGGGCGGGTCAGCCCCAGCATTTT | NA | TRBJ1-5 | NA | TRBV28
CASSRDSSNYGYTF | TGTGCCAGCAGCAGGGATTCTTCTAACTATGGCTACACCTTC | few | TRBJ1-2 | NA | TRBV5-4
CASSYPFREQHNEQFF | TGTGCCAGCAGTTACCCCTTCCGGGAACAACACAATGAGCAGTTCTTC | many | TRBJ2-1 | NA | TRBV6-6
CASSQDRGFEQFF | TGCGCCAGCAGCCAAGATCGAGGGTTTGAGCAGTTCTTC | NA | TRBJ2-1 | NA | TRBV4-3
CASSSARTGEGYTF | TGTGCCAGCAGTTCAGCCCGGACAGGGGAGGGCTACACCTTC | NA | TRBJ1-2 | TRBD1 | TRBV27
CASSHAPGLLESSYNEQFF | TGTGCCAGCAGCCATGCTCCGGGACTATTAGAAAGCTCCTACAATGAGCAGTTCTTC | many | TRBJ2-1 | TRBD2 | TRBV7-2
CASSYKDSGGYNEQFF | TGTGCCAGCAGTTACAAGGATAGCGGAGGCTACAATGAGCAGTTCTTC | few | TRBJ2-1 | NA | TRBV6-5
CASGLSAGGIDGYTF | TGTGCTAGTGGTTTGTCCGCAGGGGGGATCGATGGCTACACCTTC | few | TRBJ1-2 | TRBD1 | TRBV12-5
CATSPSRGSNEKLFF | TGTGCCACCAGCCCTAGTAGAGGTTCTAATGAAAAACTGTTTTTT | NA | TRBJ1-4 | NA | TRBV15
CASSVGPGGAFF | TGTGCCAGTAGTGTTGGACCAGGAGGGGCTTTCTTT | NA | TRBJ1-1 | NA | TRBV19
CASSYSKTGSYNEQFF | TGTGCCAGCAGTTACTCTAAAACGGGGAGCTACAATGAGCAGTTCTTC | few | TRBJ2-1 | NA | TRBV6-2/TRBV6-3
CASSQHSVASPSGNTIYF | TGCGCCAGCAGCCAACACTCAGTAGCATCTCCCTCTGGAAACACCATATATTTT | few | TRBJ1-3 | NA | TRBV4-1
CASSLDPVDGYTF | TGTGCCAGCAGCTTAGACCCCGTGGACGGCTACACCTTC | few | TRBJ1-2 | NA | TRBV7-9
CASSLGPGDSTDTQYF | TGTGCCAGCAGCTTGGGTCCGGGAGATAGCACAGATACGCAGTATTTT | few | TRBJ2-3 | NA | TRBV5-5